This T cell receptor (beta chain) was documented in a study of T cells expressing NK-cell markers. Study-level findings and limits: Dominant NKG2C+ clonotypes in roughly 6 donors made up roughly 1.0-7.0% of CD8+ T cells.

In germline, CDR1 is SQVTM, CDR2 ANQGSEA. The CDR3 is 11 amino acids. On this clonotype itself: Its matching antigen is unknown.

TCRdb re-called the 5' RACE reads and gives one entry per CDR3 protein, without DNA. The sample's table shows about 450,000 distinct CDR3 sequences. The receptor was derived from a woman between 18 and 75 years old in good health. Sequenced input: blood T cells: a sorted CD56 or NKG2C T cell subset, CD4+ or CD8+ T cells, or bulk PBMC T cells (not recorded which). V gene TRBV29-1 combines with J gene TRBJ2-7; TCRdb names TRBD1, which stays unverified in the absence of DNA. The CDR3 here is CSVRDIYEQYF.